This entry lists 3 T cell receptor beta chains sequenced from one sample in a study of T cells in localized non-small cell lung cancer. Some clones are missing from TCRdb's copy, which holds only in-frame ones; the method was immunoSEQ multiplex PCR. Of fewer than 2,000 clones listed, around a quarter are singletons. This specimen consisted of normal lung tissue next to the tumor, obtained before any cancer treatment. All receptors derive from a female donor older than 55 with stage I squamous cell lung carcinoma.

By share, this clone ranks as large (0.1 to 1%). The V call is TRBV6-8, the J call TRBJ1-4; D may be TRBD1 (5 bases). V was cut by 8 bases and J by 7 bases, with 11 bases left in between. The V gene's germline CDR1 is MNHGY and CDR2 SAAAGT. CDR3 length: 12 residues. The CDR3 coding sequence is TGTGCCAGCCGCAGGGCGGGTGAAAAACTGTTTTTT. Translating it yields CASRRAGEKLFF.

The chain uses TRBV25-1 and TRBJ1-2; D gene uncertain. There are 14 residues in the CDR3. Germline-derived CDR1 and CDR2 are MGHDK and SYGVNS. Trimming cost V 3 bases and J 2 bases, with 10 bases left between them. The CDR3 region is CASSDRGRNYGYTF. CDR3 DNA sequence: TGTGCCAGCAGTGACCGAGGGCGGAACTATGGCTACACCTTC.

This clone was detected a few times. This chain's CDR3 is CASSPSRTEAFF. The CDR3 DNA follows: TGTGCCAGCAGCCCGAGCCGTACTGAAGCTTTCTTT. The chain employs TRBV14 and TRBJ1-1, with no clear D. The CDR3 is made up of 12 amino acids. The V gene's germline CDR1 is SGHDN and CDR2 FVKESK. Trimming left V 4 bases short and J 5 bases short, with 8 bases between.